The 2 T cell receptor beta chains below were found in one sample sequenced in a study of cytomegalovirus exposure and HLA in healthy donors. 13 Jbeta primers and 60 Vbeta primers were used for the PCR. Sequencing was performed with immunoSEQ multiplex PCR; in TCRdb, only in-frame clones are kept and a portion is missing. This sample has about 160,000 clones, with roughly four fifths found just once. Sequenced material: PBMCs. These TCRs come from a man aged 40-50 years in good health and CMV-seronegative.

This chain's CDR3 is CASSSQGGGLNEQFF. Here the CDR3 DNA reads TGTGCCAGCAGCTCCCAGGGCGGGGGCCTCAATGAGCAGTTCTTC. This chain links TRBV9 with TRBJ2-1; possible D gene TRBD2, 7 bases. CDR1 and CDR2 (germline): SGDLS, YYNGEE. CDR3 length: 15 residues. V dropped 4 bases and J dropped 6 bases, with 17 bases sitting between them.

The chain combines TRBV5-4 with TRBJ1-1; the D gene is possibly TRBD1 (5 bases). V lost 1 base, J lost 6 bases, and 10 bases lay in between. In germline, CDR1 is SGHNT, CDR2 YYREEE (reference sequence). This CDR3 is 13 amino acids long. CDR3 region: CASSLRGVAEAFF. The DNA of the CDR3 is TGTGCCAGCAGCTTGCGGGGGGTCGCTGAAGCTTTCTTT.